The 7 T cell receptor beta chains presented below share a single source sample, sequenced in a study of blood T cell repertoires in COVID-19. Sequenced by immunoSEQ multiplex PCR; TCRdb stores in-frame clones only, minus some. The table shows about 150,000 clones, with 70% to 90% occurring only once. Sequenced: PBMCs or T cells enriched from blood (not recorded which). Receptor source: a man aged 45-65 years who had recovered from COVID-19.

The rearrangement uses TRBV6-5 and TRBJ2-1, with no clear D. Germline loops: CDR1 MNHEY, CDR2 SVGAGI. The CDR3 loop spans 13 amino acids. Trimming cost V 6 bases and J 0 bases, with 6 bases left between them. The DNA of the CDR3 is TGTGCCAGCAGCGTCCTCTCCTACAATGAGCAGTTCTTC. It specifies CASSVLSYNEQFF.

The CDR3, as DNA: TGTGCCAGCAGCATCAAGGGACAGGGGCCTTCCCAGCCCCAGCATTTT. As protein: CASSIKGQGPSQPQHF. The chain uses TRBV27 and TRBJ1-5, with 10 bases fitting TRBD1. The CDR3 is 16 residues long. Germline loops: CDR1 MNHEY, CDR2 SMNVEV (reference sequence). Trimming at V came to 6 bases and at J to 7 bases, leaving 12 bases not matched to a gene.

The chain couples TRBV6-5 to TRBJ1-3; maybe TRBD1 (6 bases). The V end lost 11 bases, the J end lost 8 bases, and 22 bases lay between the germline ends. This CDR3 region has 14 residues. Germline assignment: CDR1 MNHEY and CDR2 SVGAGI. The DNA of the CDR3 is TGTGCCGTCAAACGGGGGGCGGTCGGCGACACCATATATTTT. It is translated as CAVKRGAVGDTIYF.

This chain joins TRBV7-8 and TRBJ2-1, with TRBD2 matching 9 bases. CDR3 length: 17 amino acids. V was pared by 6 bases and J by 0 bases, with 9 bases of the junction left unmatched. Germline CDR1 and CDR2: SGHVS and FQNEAQ. This chain's CDR3 is CASRVAGGPGSYNEQFF. The CDR3 bases are TGTGCCAGCAGGGTTGCGGGGGGGCCTGGCTCCTACAATGAGCAGTTCTTC.

This chain uses TRBV6-4 with TRBJ1-1; possibly TRBD1 for D (5 bases). Trimming took 6 bases from V and 1 from J, leaving 12 bases between them. CDR1 and CDR2 (germline): MRHNA, SNTAGT. The CDR3 sequence is 14 residues long. The CDR3 reads CASRARDSNTEAFF. As DNA, the CDR3 is TGTGCCAGCAGAGCCAGGGACTCGAACACTGAAGCTTTCTTT.

The chain carries TRBV28 and TRBJ2-5; 7 bases are shared with TRBD1. Germline V gives CDR1 MDHEN, CDR2 SYDVKM. The trim removed 7 bases at V and 5 bases at J, leaving 10 bases unmatched. This CDR3 region has 14 residues. CDR3 sequence: CASNNRQGDETQYF. The DNA for the CDR3 is TGTGCCAGCAACAATCGGCAGGGGGATGAGACCCAGTACTTC.

The chain uses TRBV6-2 or TRBV6-3 and TRBJ2-3; D might be TRBD2 (5 bases). Trimming removed 2 bases at V and 0 bases at J, with 9 bases between. This CDR3 region has 15 residues. The V gene's germline CDR1 is MNHEY and CDR2 SVGEGT. Here the CDR3 DNA reads TGTGCCAGCAGTTACCCAGCGGCTAGCACAGATACGCAGTATTTT. This translates into CASSYPAASTDTQYF.